This passage covers 21 T cell receptor beta chains from one sample sequenced in a study of somatic mutations in cytotoxic T cells in rheumatoid arthritis. Sequencing was performed with immunoSEQ multiplex PCR; in TCRdb, only in-frame clones are kept and a portion is missing. The sample has 2,000 to 3,000 clones, about three quarters seen once. The sequenced sample consisted of CD8+ T cells sorted from blood. All receptors derive from a man aged 70-80 years with rheumatoid arthritis.

This clone was found a few times. This chain joins TRBV7-6 and TRBJ1-4, with unresolved D. Germline CDR1 reads SGHVS; CDR2 reads FNYEAQ. V was pared by 0 bases and J by 7 bases, with 6 bases between. CDR3 length: 13 amino acids. In DNA, the CDR3 is TGTGCCAGCAGCTTAGCCCCGGGTGAAAAACTGTTTTTT. Its translation: CASSLAPGEKLFF.

This clone was seen only a few times. This chain connects TRBV7-6 to TRBJ2-5, with a tentative D call TRBD2 (6 bases). Germline CDR1 and CDR2: SGHVS and FNYEAQ. This CDR3 is 15 amino acids long. V lost 2 bases, J lost 4 bases, and 14 bases lay in between. In nucleotides, the CDR3 is TGTGCCAGCAGCTTAACGAGTTGGGGAGGAGAGACCCAGTACTTC. Its protein is CASSLTSWGGETQYF.

The chain carries TRBV6-5 and TRBJ1-1; D is ambiguous. The CDR3 totals 16 residues. V was shortened by 4 bases and J by 0 bases, with 15 bases between the two germline ends. CDR1 MNHEY and CDR2 SVGAGI come from the germline V gene. CDR3 loop: CASSLIYEMLNTEAFF. The CDR3 nucleotides read TGTGCCAGCAGTTTAATCTACGAGATGTTGAACACTGAAGCTTTCTTT.

J is TRBJ2-2 and V is TRBV6-5; a possible D gene is TRBD1 (6 bases). The CDR3 has 13 residues. The V gene lost 6 bases and the J gene lost 2 bases, with 7 bases spanning the gap. Germline CDR1 and CDR2: MNHEY and SVGAGI. For the CDR3, the DNA is TGTGCCAGCAGGGACAGCAACACCGGGGAGCTGTTTTTT. Translated: CASRDSNTGELFF.

The chain uses TRBV4-1 and TRBJ1-1; D gene uncertain. The CDR3 contains 14 residues. Germline CDR1 reads MGHRA; CDR2 reads YSYEKL. Trimming removed 0 bases from V and 1 base from J, with 6 bases in between. Written as DNA, the CDR3 is TGCGCCAGCAGCCAAGACGCAGGGAACACTGAAGCTTTCTTT. Its protein product is CASSQDAGNTEAFF.

The chain recombines TRBV6-1 with TRBJ2-5, with 8 bases that match TRBD2. Germline V lookup: CDR1 MNHNS, CDR2 SASEGT. V trimming: 2 bases; J trimming: 1 base; junction bases outside the gene matches: 6. The CDR3 has 16 amino acids. The CDR3 DNA is TGTGCCAGCAGTGAATTTACCAGCGGGGGCCAAGAGACCCAGTACTTC. This gives the protein CASSEFTSGGQETQYF.

The chain employs TRBV18 and TRBJ2-1; TRBD1 might be the D (6 bases). The germline V gene encodes CDR1 KGHSH and CDR2 LQKENI. Trimming removed 3 bases at V and 4 bases at J, with 10 bases between. This CDR3 spans 14 amino acids. The CDR3 here is CASSPGQFYNEQFF. The CDR3 DNA reads TGTGCCAGCTCACCCGGACAGTTTTACAATGAGCAGTTCTTC.

CDR3 loop: CASSVEQEPTYEQYF. CDR3 nucleotides: TGTGCCAGCAGCGTAGAACAGGAACCAACCTACGAGCAGTACTTC. The chain recombines TRBV9 with TRBJ2-7, with D possibly matching TRBD1 (5 bases). This CDR3 region has 15 residues. The germline gives CDR1 SGDLS, CDR2 YYNGEE. V dropped 0 bases and J dropped 2 bases, with 12 bases sitting between them.

The genes are TRBV9 and TRBJ1-2, with D tentatively TRBD1 (6 bases). V lost 0 bases, J lost 9 bases, and 24 bases lay in between. This CDR3 spans 17 amino acids. The germline CDR1 and CDR2 sequences are SGDLS and YYNGEE. The CDR3 protein is CASSVDPQIGQRGSYTF. Here the CDR3 DNA reads TGTGCCAGCAGCGTAGACCCGCAAATTGGACAGCGGGGAAGCTACACCTTC.

The V call is TRBV19, the J call TRBJ1-2, with D unresolved. The CDR3 is made up of 14 amino acids. V dropped 2 bases and J dropped 1 base, with 8 bases sitting between them. The germline CDR1 and CDR2 sequences are LNHDA and SQIVND (reference sequence). This CDR3 reads CASSISAGNYGYTF. The CDR3 region has the DNA TGTGCCAGTAGTATATCAGCGGGTAACTATGGCTACACCTTC.

The chain employs TRBV19 and TRBJ1-5; D possibly corresponds to TRBD1 (5 bases). The CDR3 is 15 residues long. Germline V gives CDR1 LNHDA, CDR2 SQIVND (reference sequence). With 5 bases removed from V and 0 bases from J, the gap between germline ends came to 11 bases. CDR3 nucleotides: TGTGCCAGTAGTTGGACAAGCGATAGCAATCAGCCCCAGCATTTT. Protein sequence: CASSWTSDSNQPQHF.

The V call is TRBV7-6, the J call TRBJ2-3; TRBD2 matches at 9 bases. The germline V gene has CDR1 SGHVS and CDR2 FNYEAQ. The trim removed 5 bases at V and 0 bases at J, leaving 6 bases unmatched. There are 16 residues in the CDR3. The CDR3 DNA follows: TGTGCCAGCAGCCTATTCGCGGGAGGGAGCACAGATACGCAGTATTTT. Protein sequence: CASSLFAGGSTDTQYF.

The table lists this clone with a count of one. This chain links TRBV5-4 with TRBJ2-1, with 7 bases that match TRBD1. Trimming removed 4 bases from V and 3 bases from J; junction bases left unmatched: 10. Germline assignment: CDR1 SGHNT and CDR2 YYREEE (reference sequence). The CDR3 has 16 amino acids. The CDR3 sequence is CASSAGDRELYNEQFF. The DNA of the CDR3 is TGTGCCAGCAGCGCAGGAGACAGGGAGCTCTACAATGAGCAGTTCTTC.

The V call is TRBV2, the J call TRBJ1-5, with a possible D match to TRBD1 (5 bases). Trimming removed 7 bases at V and 3 bases at J, with 16 bases between. CDR3 length equals 15 residues. CDR1 is SNHLY, CDR2 FYNNEI, per germline. The CDR3 nucleotides are TGTGCCAGCACCCCTTACATAGGGGACAATCAGCCCCAGCATTTT. Amino acid sequence: CASTPYIGDNQPQHF.

V is TRBV15 and J is TRBJ2-5; D is possibly TRBD1 (6 bases). The CDR3 has 16 residues. Deletions cut 0 bases from V and 5 bases from J, with 16 bases between. Germline V gene sequence: CDR1 LNHNV, CDR2 YYDKDF (reference sequence). The CDR3 loop is CATSRDAQGMGETQYF. The CDR3 DNA is TGTGCCACCAGCAGAGATGCCCAGGGGATGGGGGAGACCCAGTACTTC.

The gene calls are TRBV14 and TRBJ1-5; TRBD1 might be the D (5 bases). The CDR3 totals 13 residues. Germline lookup yields CDR1 SGHDN and CDR2 FVKESK. V lost 4 bases to trimming and J lost 5 bases, with 9 bases between them. CDR3 amino acids: CASSRWGDQPQHF. The CDR3 nucleotides read TGTGCCAGCAGCCGATGGGGCGATCAGCCCCAGCATTTT.

The chain is built from TRBV18 and TRBJ2-7, with 10 bases aligning to TRBD2. Germline CDR1 reads KGHSH; CDR2 reads LQKENI. The CDR3 contains 15 residues. V was clipped by 6 bases and J by 9 bases; unmatched bases: 14. CDR3 in amino acids: CASSPTSGDRNGQYF. The DNA for the CDR3 is TGTGCCAGCTCTCCTACTAGCGGGGACCGTAATGGGCAGTACTTC.

This clone was found once. The DNA for the CDR3 is TGTGCCAGCAGTTATTCTAGCGGGCTTGGTTACGAGCAGTACTTC. Amino acid sequence: CASSYSSGLGYEQYF. This chain links TRBV6-6 with TRBJ2-7; 8 positions agree with TRBD2. Germline V lookup: CDR1 MNHNY, CDR2 SVGAGI (reference sequence). Unmatched junction bases numbered 8, after V lost 3 bases and J lost 4 bases. The CDR3 consists of 15 residues.

This clone was seen only once. The rearrangement joins TRBV25-1 to TRBJ1-2, with 10 nucleotides matching TRBD1. V was pared by 5 bases and J by 8 bases, with 5 bases of the junction left unmatched. CDR1 and CDR2 (germline): MGHDK, SYGVNS. This CDR3 has 13 residues. CDR3 in amino acids: CASSTGTGAGYTF. CDR3 in DNA: TGTGCCAGCAGTACCGGGACAGGGGCCGGCTACACCTTC.

The rearrangement links TRBV4-1 to TRBJ2-1, with a possible D match to TRBD2 (5 bases). The germline V and J ends were trimmed by 0 bases and 0 bases, with 9 bases remaining between them. Germline CDR1 MGHRA, CDR2 YSYEKL. The CDR3 spans 16 residues. CDR3 residues: CASSQDEGSSYNEQFF. DNA of the CDR3: TGCGCCAGCAGCCAAGATGAAGGGAGCTCCTACAATGAGCAGTTCTTC.

V and J are TRBV5-8 and TRBJ2-1; no reliable D call. The CDR3 contains 14 residues. The germline V and J ends were trimmed by 4 bases and 2 bases, with 10 bases remaining between them. Germline V gene sequence: CDR1 SGHTS, CDR2 YDEGEE. In nucleotides, the CDR3 is TGTGCCAGCAGCCATCCATGGCCCTACAATGAGCAGTTCTTC. Its translation is CASSHPWPYNEQFF.